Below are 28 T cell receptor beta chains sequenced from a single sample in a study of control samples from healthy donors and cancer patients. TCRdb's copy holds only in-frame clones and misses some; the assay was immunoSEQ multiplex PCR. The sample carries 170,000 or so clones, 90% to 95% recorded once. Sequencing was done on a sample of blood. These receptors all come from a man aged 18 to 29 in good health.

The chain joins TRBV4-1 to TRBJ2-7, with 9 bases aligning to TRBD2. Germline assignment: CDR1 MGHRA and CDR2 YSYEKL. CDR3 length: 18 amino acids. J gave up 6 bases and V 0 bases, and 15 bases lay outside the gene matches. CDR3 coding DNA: TGCGCCAGCAGCCAAGATCGGGCTAGCGGGGCACCCCCTCTCGAGCAGTACTTC. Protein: CASSQDRASGAPPLEQYF.

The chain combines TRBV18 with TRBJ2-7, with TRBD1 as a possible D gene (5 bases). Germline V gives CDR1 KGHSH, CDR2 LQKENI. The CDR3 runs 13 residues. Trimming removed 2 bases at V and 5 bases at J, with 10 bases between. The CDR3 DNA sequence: TGTGCCAGCTCACCATCGCAGGGCGACGAGCAGTACTTC. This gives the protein CASSPSQGDEQYF.

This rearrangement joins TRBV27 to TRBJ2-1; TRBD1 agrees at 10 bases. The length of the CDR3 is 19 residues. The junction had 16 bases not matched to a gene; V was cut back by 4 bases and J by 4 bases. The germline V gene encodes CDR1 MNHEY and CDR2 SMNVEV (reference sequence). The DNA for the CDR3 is TGTGCCAGCAGTTCTCCGGGACAGGGGCTAGGGGGCATATACAATGAGCAGTTCTTC. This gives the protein CASSSPGQGLGGIYNEQFF.

In DNA, the CDR3 is TGTGCCAGCAGGATAGGACTGATTAGCAATCAGCCCCAGCATTTT. It translates to CASRIGLISNQPQHF. J is TRBJ1-5 and V is TRBV2; D uncertain. The CDR3 has 15 residues. CDR1 and CDR2 from the germline V gene are SNHLY and FYNNEI. Deletions cut 6 bases from V and 0 bases from J, with 12 bases between.

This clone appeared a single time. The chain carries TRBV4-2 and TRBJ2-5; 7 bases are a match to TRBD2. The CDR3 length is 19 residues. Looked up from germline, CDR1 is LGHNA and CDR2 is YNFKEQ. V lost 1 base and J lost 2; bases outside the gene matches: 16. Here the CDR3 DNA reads TGTGCCAGCAGCCAAGCCGGGGGTGCGCGGGGGAACTATCAAGAGACCCAGTACTTC. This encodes CASSQAGGARGNYQETQYF.

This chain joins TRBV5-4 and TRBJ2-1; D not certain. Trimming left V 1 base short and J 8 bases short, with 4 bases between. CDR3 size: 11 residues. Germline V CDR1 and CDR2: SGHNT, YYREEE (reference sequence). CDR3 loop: CASSLRDEQFF. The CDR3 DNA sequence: TGTGCCAGCAGCTTGAGGGATGAGCAGTTCTTC.

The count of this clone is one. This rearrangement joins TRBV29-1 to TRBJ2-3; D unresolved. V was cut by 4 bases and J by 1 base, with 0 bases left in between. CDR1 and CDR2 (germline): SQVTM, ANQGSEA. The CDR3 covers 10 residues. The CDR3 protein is CSVGTDTQYF. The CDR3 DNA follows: TGCAGCGTTGGCACAGATACGCAGTATTTT.

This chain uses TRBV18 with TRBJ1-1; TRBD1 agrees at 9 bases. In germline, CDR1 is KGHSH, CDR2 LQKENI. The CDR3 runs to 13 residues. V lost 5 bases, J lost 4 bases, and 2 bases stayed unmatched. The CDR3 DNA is TGTGCCAGCTCAACGACAGGGGGCACTGAAGCTTTCTTT. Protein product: CASSTTGGTEAFF.

As DNA, the CDR3 is TGTGCCAGCAGTCGGGGGGGAGGGTACACTGAAGCTTTCTTT. Protein sequence: CASSRGGGYTEAFF. The chain is built from TRBV6-5 and TRBJ1-1; possible D gene TRBD1, 5 bases. The CDR3 has 14 amino acids. V lost 5 bases and J 3 bases, leaving 13 bases between the germline ends. The germline gives CDR1 MNHEY, CDR2 SVGAGI.

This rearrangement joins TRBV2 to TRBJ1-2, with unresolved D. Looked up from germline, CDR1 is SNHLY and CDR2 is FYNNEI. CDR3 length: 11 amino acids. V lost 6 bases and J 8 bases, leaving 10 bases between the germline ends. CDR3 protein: CASRLRGGYTF. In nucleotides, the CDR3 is TGTGCCAGCAGGCTTAGAGGCGGCTACACCTTC.

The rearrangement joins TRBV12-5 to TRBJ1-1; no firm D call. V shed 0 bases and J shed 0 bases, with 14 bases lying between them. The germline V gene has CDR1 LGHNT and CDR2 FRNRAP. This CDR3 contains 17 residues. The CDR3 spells CASGLVADGTLNTEAFF. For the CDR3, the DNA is TGTGCTAGTGGTTTGGTAGCGGACGGCACTTTGAACACTGAAGCTTTCTTT.

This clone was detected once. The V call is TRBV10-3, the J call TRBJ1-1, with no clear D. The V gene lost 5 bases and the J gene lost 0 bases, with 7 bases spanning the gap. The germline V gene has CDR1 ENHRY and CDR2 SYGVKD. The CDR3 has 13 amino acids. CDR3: CAISKGMNTEAFF. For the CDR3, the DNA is TGTGCCATCAGTAAGGGAATGAACACTGAAGCTTTCTTT.

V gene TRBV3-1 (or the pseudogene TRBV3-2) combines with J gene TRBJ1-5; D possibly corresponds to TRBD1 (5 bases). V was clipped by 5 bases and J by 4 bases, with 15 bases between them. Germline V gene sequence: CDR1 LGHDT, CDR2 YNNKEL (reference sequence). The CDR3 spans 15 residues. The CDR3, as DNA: TGTGCCAGCAGCACCACCTCGACAGATAATCAGCCCCAGCATTTT. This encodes CASSTTSTDNQPQHF.

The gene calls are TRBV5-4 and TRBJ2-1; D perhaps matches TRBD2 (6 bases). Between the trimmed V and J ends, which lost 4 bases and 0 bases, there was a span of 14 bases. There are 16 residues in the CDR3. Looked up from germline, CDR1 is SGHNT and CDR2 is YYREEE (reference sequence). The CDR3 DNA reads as TGTGCCAGCAGCCGGGGAGGACTGAGCTCCTACAATGAGCAGTTCTTC. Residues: CASSRGGLSSYNEQFF.

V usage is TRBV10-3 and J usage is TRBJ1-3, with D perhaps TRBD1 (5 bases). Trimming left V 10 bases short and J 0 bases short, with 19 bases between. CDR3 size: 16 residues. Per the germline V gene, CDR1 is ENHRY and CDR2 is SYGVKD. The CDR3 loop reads CATGPQTANSGNTIYF. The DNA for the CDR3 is TGTGCCACGGGGCCCCAGACAGCCAACTCTGGAAACACCATATATTTT.

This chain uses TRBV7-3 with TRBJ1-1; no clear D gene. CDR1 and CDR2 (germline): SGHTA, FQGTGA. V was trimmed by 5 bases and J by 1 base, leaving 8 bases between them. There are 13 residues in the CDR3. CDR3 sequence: CASSISANTEAFF. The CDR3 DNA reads TGTGCCAGCAGCATTTCAGCGAACACTGAAGCTTTCTTT.

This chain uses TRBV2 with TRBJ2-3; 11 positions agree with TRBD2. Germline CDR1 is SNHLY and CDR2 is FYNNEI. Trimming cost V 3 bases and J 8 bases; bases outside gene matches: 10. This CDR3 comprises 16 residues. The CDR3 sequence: CASSDHTSGGGGTQYF. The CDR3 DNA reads TGTGCCAGCAGTGATCATACTAGCGGGGGAGGGGGTACGCAGTATTTT.

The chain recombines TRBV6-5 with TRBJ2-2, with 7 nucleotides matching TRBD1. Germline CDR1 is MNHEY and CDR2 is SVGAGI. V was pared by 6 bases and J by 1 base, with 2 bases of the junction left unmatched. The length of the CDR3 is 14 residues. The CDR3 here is CASRGTVNTGELFF. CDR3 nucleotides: TGTGCCAGCAGGGGGACAGTGAACACCGGGGAGCTGTTTTTT.

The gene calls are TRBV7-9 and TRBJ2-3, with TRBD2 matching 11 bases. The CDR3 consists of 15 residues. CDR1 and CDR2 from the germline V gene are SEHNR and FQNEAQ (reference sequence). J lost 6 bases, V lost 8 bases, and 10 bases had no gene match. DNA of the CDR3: TGTGCCAGCGACTATAGCGGGGGGGCACCGGATACGCAGTATTTT. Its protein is CASDYSGGAPDTQYF.

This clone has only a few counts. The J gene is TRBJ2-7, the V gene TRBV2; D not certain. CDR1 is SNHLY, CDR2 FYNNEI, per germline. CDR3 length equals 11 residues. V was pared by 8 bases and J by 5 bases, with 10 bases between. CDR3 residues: CASLEDDEQYF. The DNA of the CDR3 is TGTGCCAGCCTCGAAGATGACGAGCAGTACTTC.

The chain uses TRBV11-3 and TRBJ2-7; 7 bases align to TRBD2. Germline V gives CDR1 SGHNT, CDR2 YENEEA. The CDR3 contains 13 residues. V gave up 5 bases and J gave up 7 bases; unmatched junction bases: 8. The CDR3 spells CASSRGPREEQYF. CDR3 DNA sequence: TGTGCCAGCAGCCGTGGACCGCGGGAGGAGCAGTACTTC.

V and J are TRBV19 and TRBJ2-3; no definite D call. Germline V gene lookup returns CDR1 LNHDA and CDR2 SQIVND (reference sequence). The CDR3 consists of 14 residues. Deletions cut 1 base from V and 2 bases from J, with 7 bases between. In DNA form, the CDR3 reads TGTGCCAGTAGTATAGCCACCTCCACAGATACGCAGTATTTT. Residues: CASSIATSTDTQYF.

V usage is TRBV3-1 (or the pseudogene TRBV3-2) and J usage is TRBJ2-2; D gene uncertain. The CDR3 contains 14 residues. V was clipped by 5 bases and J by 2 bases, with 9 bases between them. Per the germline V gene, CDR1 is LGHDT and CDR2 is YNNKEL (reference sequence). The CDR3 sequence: CASSRGLNTGELFF. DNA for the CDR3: TGTGCCAGCAGCAGAGGATTAAACACCGGGGAGCTGTTTTTT.

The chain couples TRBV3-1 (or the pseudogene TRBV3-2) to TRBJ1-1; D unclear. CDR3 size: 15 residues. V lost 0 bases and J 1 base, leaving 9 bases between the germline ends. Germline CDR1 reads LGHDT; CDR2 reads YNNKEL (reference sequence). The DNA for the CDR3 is TGTGCCAGCAGCCAAGATAGCAGGTGGAACACTGAAGCTTTCTTT. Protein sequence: CASSQDSRWNTEAFF.

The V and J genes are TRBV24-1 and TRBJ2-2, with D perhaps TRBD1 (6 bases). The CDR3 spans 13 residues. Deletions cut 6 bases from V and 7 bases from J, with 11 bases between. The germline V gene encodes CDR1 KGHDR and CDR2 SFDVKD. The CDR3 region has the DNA TGTGCCACCAGTAACAGGGCGAACGGGGAGCTGTTTTTT. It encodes CATSNRANGELFF.

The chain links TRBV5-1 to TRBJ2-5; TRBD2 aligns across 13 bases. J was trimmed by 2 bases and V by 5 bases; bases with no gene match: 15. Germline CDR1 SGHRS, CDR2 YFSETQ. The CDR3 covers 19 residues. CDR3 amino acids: CASRRDGKLLAGGQETQYF. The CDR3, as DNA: TGCGCCAGCAGACGGGACGGCAAACTACTAGCGGGGGGGCAAGAGACCCAGTACTTC.

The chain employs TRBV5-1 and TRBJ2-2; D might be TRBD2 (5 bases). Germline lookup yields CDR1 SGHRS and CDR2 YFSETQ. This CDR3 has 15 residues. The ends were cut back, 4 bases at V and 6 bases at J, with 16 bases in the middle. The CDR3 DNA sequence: TGCGCCAGCAGCCAGTTGGACTCCCTCGCCGGGGAGCTGTTTTTT. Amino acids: CASSQLDSLAGELFF.

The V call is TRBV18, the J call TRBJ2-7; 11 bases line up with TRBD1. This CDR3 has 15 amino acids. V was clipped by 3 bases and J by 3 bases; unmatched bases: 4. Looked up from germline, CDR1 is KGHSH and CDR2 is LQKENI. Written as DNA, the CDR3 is TGTGCCAGCTCACCTGGACAGGGGGCGGACTACGAGCAGTACTTC. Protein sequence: CASSPGQGADYEQYF.